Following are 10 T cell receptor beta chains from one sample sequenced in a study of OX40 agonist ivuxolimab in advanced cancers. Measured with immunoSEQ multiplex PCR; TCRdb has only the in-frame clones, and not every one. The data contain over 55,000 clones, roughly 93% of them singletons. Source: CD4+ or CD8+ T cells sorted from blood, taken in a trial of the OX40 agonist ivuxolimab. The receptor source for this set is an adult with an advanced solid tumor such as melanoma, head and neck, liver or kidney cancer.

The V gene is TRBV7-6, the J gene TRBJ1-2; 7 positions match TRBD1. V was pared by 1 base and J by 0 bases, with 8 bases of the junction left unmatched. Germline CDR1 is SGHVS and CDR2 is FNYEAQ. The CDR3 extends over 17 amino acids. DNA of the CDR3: TGTGCCAGCAGCTTAGAGGGCAGGGGGGACCCTAACTATGGCTACACCTTC. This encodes CASSLEGRGDPNYGYTF.

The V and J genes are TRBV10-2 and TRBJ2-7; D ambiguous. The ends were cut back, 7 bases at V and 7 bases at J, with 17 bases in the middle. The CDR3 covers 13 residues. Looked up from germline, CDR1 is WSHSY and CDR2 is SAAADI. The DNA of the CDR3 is TGCGCCAGCAACCCGGGCCCCCCGTGGGAGCAGTACTTC. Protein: CASNPGPPWEQYF.

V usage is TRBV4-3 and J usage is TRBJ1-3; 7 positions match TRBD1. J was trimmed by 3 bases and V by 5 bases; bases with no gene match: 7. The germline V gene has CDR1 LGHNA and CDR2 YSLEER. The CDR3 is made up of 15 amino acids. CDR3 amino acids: CASSADRAFGNTIYF. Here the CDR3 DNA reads TGCGCCAGCAGCGCCGACAGGGCCTTTGGAAACACCATATATTTT.

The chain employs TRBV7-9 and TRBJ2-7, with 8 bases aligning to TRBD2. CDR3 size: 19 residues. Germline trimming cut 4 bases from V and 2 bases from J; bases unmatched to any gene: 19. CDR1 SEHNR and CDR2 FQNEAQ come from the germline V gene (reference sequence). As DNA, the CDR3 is TGTGCCAGCAGCTCCCCAGCGGACGAGCGGGAGACCATACCCTACGAGCAGTACTTC. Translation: CASSSPADERETIPYEQYF.

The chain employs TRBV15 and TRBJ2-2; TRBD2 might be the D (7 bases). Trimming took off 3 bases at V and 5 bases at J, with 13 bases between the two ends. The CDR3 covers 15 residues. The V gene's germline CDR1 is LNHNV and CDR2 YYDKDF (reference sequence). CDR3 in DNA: TGTGCCACCAGCAGTCCCGGGGGGCTGACCGGGGAGCTGTTTTTT. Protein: CATSSPGGLTGELFF.

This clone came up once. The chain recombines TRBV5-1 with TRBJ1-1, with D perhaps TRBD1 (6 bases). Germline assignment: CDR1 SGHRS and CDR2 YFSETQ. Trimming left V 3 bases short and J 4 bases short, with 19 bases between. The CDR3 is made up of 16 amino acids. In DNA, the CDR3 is TGCGCCAGCAGCTGGCCTGTGACAGAGGGGGGCACTGAAGCTTTCTTT. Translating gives CASSWPVTEGGTEAFF. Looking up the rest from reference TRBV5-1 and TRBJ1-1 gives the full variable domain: KAGVTQTPRYLIKTRGQQVTLSCSPISGHRSVSWYQQTPGQGLQFLFEYFSETQRNKGNFPGRFSGRQFSNSRSEMNVSTLELGDSALYLCASSWPVTEGGTEAFFGQGTRLTVV.

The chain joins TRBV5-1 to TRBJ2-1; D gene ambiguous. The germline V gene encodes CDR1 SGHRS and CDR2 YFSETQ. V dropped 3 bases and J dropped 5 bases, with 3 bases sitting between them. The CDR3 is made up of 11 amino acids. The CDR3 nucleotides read TGCGCCAGCAGCTCGAACAATGAGCAGTTCTTC. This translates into CASSSNNEQFF.

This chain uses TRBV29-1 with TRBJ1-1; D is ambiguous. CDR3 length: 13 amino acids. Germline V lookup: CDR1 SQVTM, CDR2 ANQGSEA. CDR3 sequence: CTYLKAGEPEAFF. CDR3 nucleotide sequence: TGCACCTACCTCAAGGCCGGGGAACCTGAAGCTTTCTTT.

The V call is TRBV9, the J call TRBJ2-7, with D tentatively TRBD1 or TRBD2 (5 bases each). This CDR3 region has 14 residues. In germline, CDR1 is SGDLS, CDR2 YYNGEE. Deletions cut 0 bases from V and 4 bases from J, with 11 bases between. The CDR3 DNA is TGTGCCAGCAGCGTAGTCGATGGGGGATACGAGCAGTACTTC. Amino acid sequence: CASSVVDGGYEQYF. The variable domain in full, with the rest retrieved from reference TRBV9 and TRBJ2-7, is DSGVTQTPKHLITATGQRVTLRCSPRSGDLSVYWYQQSLDQGLQFLIQYYNGEERAKGNILERFSAQQFPDLHSELNLSSLELGDSALYFCASSVVDGGYEQYFGPGTRLTVT.

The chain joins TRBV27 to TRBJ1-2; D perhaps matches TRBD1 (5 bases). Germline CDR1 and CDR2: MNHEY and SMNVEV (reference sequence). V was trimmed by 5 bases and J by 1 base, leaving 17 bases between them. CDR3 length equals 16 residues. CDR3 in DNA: TGTGCCAGCAGTCCATCCGGGACCGATCTTAACTATGGCTACACCTTC. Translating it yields CASSPSGTDLNYGYTF.